A single sample is the source of the 16 T cell receptor beta chains below, sequenced in a study of cytomegalovirus exposure and HLA in healthy donors. Researchers ran the PCR with 60 Vbeta and 13 Jbeta primers. Using immunoSEQ multiplex PCR, the repertoire was profiled, and TCRdb retains in-frame clones only, with some absent. The sample carries about 55,000 clones, around 82% recorded once. Sequencing was done on a sample of PBMCs. These receptors were obtained from a female donor in good health and CMV-seronegative.

This clone is classed as medium-sized. The chain carries TRBV7-3 and TRBJ1-1; tentative D call: TRBD1 (5 bases). The germline V and J ends were trimmed by 1 base and 6 bases, with 9 bases remaining between them. CDR3 length equals 13 residues. Germline CDR1 and CDR2: SGHTA and FQGTGA. The CDR3 DNA is TGTGCCAGCAGCTTAAATAAAGGGGCTGAAGCTTTCTTT. It yields the protein CASSLNKGAEAFF.

The V call is TRBV5-1, the J call TRBJ2-7; D might be TRBD2 (5 bases). The CDR3 runs 14 residues. V gave up 0 bases and J gave up 6 bases, with 13 bases separating them. From germline, CDR1 is SGHRS and CDR2 YFSETQ. As DNA, the CDR3 is TGCGCCAGCAGCTTGGACAGAGGGAGTGGCGAGCAGTACTTC. Translation gives CASSLDRGSGEQYF.

The chain carries TRBV7-9 and TRBJ2-3, with 8 bases aligning to TRBD2. The CDR3 runs to 16 residues. The V gene end was trimmed by 1 base and the J gene end by 2 bases; junction bases not matched to a gene: 5. Germline lookup yields CDR1 SEHNR and CDR2 FQNEAQ (reference sequence). Here the CDR3 reads CASSLGVGGATDTQYF. CDR3 in DNA: TGTGCCAGCAGCTTAGGGGTCGGGGGGGCCACAGATACGCAGTATTTT. The full variable domain, completed using reference TRBV7-9 and TRBJ2-3, is DTGVSQNPRHKITKRGQNVTFRCDPISEHNRLYWYRQTLGQGPEFLTYFQNEAQLEKSRLLSDRFSAERPKGSFSTLEIQRTEQGDSAMYLCASSLGVGGATDTQYFGPGTRLTVL.

The rearrangement joins TRBV6-1 to TRBJ2-2; maybe TRBD1 (5 bases). Trimming took off 4 bases at V and 8 bases at J, with 14 bases between the two ends. Germline CDR1 and CDR2: MNHNS and SASEGT. CDR3 length: 14 residues. CDR3 protein: CASSVDSIRGELFF. CDR3 DNA sequence: TGTGCCAGCAGTGTCGACAGTATTCGGGGGGAGCTGTTTTTT.

V usage is TRBV6-5 and J usage is TRBJ1-1; 8 bases are a match to TRBD1. Germline V gene lookup returns CDR1 MNHEY and CDR2 SVGAGI. V shed 6 bases, J shed 4 bases, and the junction held 4 bases outside the gene matches. This CDR3 has 13 amino acids. DNA of the CDR3: TGTGCCAGCAGCCGCGACAGGGGCACTGAAGCTTTCTTT. It encodes CASSRDRGTEAFF.

This clone came up a few times. The CDR3 DNA reads as TGTGCCAGCAGCTCTAAGGGGGACACTGAAGCTTTCTTT. Translated: CASSSKGDTEAFF. The chain combines TRBV7-3 with TRBJ1-1, with D possibly TRBD1 on 6 matching bases. Germline V gene sequence: CDR1 SGHTA, CDR2 FQGTGA. The CDR3 runs 13 residues. V lost 4 bases, J lost 3 bases, and 9 bases lay in between. Complete variable domain (other parts from reference TRBV7-3 and TRBJ1-1): GAGVSQTPSNKVTEKGKYVELRCDPISGHTALYWYRQSLGQGPEFLIYFQGTGAADDSGLPNDRFFAVRPEGSVSTLKIQRTERGDSAVYLCASSSKGDTEAFFGQGTRLTVV.

This clone was counted only a few times. The chain links TRBV11-2 to TRBJ2-5; D is perhaps TRBD2 (7 bases). The ends were cut back, 0 bases at V and 6 bases at J, with 23 bases in the middle. The CDR3 has 18 amino acids. From germline, CDR1 is SGHAT and CDR2 FQNNGV. Here the CDR3 reads CASSLDLRRGGLFKTQYF. CDR3 DNA sequence: TGTGCCAGCAGCTTAGATCTCAGGAGGGGGGGCCTCTTCAAGACCCAGTACTTC. The full variable domain, its missing parts supplied by reference TRBV11-2 and TRBJ2-5, is EAGVAQSPRYKIIEKRQSVAFWCNPISGHATLYWYQQILGQGPKLLIQFQNNGVVDDSQLPKDRFSAERLKGVDSTLKIQPAKLEDSAVYLCASSLDLRRGGLFKTQYFGPGTRLLVL.

V and J are TRBV5-1 and TRBJ1-6, with a tentative D call TRBD1 (6 bases). CDR1 and CDR2 from the germline V gene are SGHRS and YFSETQ. The CDR3 contains 14 residues. Trimming shortened V by 0 bases and J by 5 bases, and 6 bases separated the two germline ends. As DNA, the CDR3 is TGCGCCAGCAGCTTGGGACAGGATAATTCACCCCTCCACTTT. Translation: CASSLGQDNSPLHF.

The rearrangement joins TRBV4-1 to TRBJ1-6; 7 bases line up with TRBD1. With 4 bases clipped from V and 6 bases from J, the junction kept 9 bases outside the gene matches. CDR1 MGHRA and CDR2 YSYEKL come from the germline V gene. The CDR3 length is 16 residues. Written as DNA, the CDR3 is TGCGCCAGCAGCCGAACAGGGGTCGGGTCTAATTCACCCCTCCACTTT. This translates into CASSRTGVGSNSPLHF.

This clone was found once. The chain links TRBV7-2 to TRBJ1-1; the match to TRBD1 covers 8 bases. CDR3 length: 16 amino acids. Germline V gives CDR1 SGHTA, CDR2 FQGNSA. V shed 3 bases and J 0 bases; nucleotides not matched to a gene: 6. The CDR3 DNA reads as TGTGCCAGCAGCTTGACCATGGGACAGGTGAACACTGAAGCTTTCTTT. Translating it yields CASSLTMGQVNTEAFF.

The V gene is TRBV7-9, the J gene TRBJ2-2; a possible D gene is TRBD1 (6 bases). V lost 5 bases to trimming and J lost 5 bases, with 18 bases between them. The germline V gene has CDR1 SEHNR and CDR2 FQNEAQ (reference sequence). CDR3 length: 16 residues. The CDR3 DNA reads TGTGCCAGCAGCCTCCGGATGCAGGGGAAGACCGGGGAGCTGTTTTTT. Its protein product is CASSLRMQGKTGELFF. The whole variable domain, filled in from reference TRBV7-9 and TRBJ2-2, reads DTGVSQNPRHKITKRGQNVTFRCDPISEHNRLYWYRQTLGQGPEFLTYFQNEAQLEKSRLLSDRFSAERPKGSFSTLEIQRTEQGDSAMYLCASSLRMQGKTGELFFGEGSRLTVL.

The chain recombines TRBV5-1 with TRBJ1-2; 8 nucleotides line up with TRBD1. The CDR3 is 15 amino acids. V lost 4 bases, J lost 0 bases, and 5 bases stayed unmatched. Germline V gene sequence: CDR1 SGHRS, CDR2 YFSETQ. The CDR3, as DNA: TGCGCCAGCAGCCCGGACAGGGCGCCTAACTATGGCTACACCTTC. This codes for CASSPDRAPNYGYTF.

The chain links TRBV7-2 to TRBJ1-2, with unresolved D. V lost 5 bases to trimming and J lost 6 bases, with 13 bases between them. CDR1 is SGHTA, CDR2 FQGNSA, per germline. There are 13 residues in the CDR3. CDR3 in DNA: TGTGCCAGCAGCCTGTCGAGGGCAGATGGCTACACCTTC. It is translated as CASSLSRADGYTF.

The chain links TRBV6-1 to TRBJ2-1, with TRBD2 as a possible D gene (6 bases). CDR1 and CDR2 (germline): MNHNS, SASEGT. The CDR3 has 16 residues. V lost 6 bases and J 6 bases, leaving 21 bases between the germline ends. For the CDR3, the DNA is TGTGCCAGCAGCGAACGGGGACTCAGTGGGATCAATGAGCAGTTCTTC. Its translation is CASSERGLSGINEQFF.

This rearrangement joins TRBV10-3 to TRBJ2-7; a weak D match, TRBD1 (6 bases). The CDR3 has 12 amino acids. Per germline, CDR1 ENHRY and CDR2 SYGVKD. Trimming left V 6 bases short and J 7 bases short, with 13 bases between. The CDR3 sequence: CAISPQGGEQYF. The CDR3 DNA follows: TGTGCCATCAGCCCCCAAGGGGGAGAGCAGTACTTC.

V usage is TRBV6-1 and J usage is TRBJ2-3; 8 bases line up with TRBD2. The CDR3 runs 16 residues. V lost 0 bases to trimming and J lost 4 bases; unmatched junction nucleotides: 6. Germline V gives CDR1 MNHNS, CDR2 SASEGT. CDR3 residues: CASSEAPGGGADTQYF. CDR3 nucleotide sequence: TGTGCCAGCAGTGAAGCGCCGGGGGGGGGCGCAGATACGCAGTATTTT.